This record covers a single T cell receptor beta chain. The antigen is not known. All of the isolated RNA was reverse transcribed, so expressed TCRB transcripts were sequenced. Assay used: immunoSEQ multiplex PCR; TCRdb lists only in-frame clones, some missing. The sample has approximately 120,000 clones; roughly a sixth are singletons. The entry originates in a study of beta chain features in type 1 diabetes. General observations from the study: Moderately but significantly shorter TCRB CDR3s were found in Type 1 diabetes patients in all four CD4+ subsets. Sequencing of cDNA might inflate the share of cells that strongly express TCR. Insertion counts at VDJ junctions were lower in type 1 diabetes patients, who also showed more deletions there.

Markers CD45RO/CCR7/CD25/CD127/CD95/CD27 served to sort CD4+ naive, central memory, regulatory and stem cell-like memory cells. CDR3 length: 14 residues. Trimming left V 3 bases short and J 0 bases short, with 6 bases between. Germline CDR1 MNHNS, CDR2 SASEGT. What was sequenced was central memory CD4+ T cells from blood. The chain carries TRBV6-1 and TRBJ2-4; no clear D gene. The receptor comes from a young man with type 1 diabetes. In DNA, the CDR3 is TGTGCCAGCAGTGACCAGCTAGCCAAAAACATTCAGTACTTC. This codes for CASSDQLAKNIQYF.